What follows is one TCR beta chain and its context. The participants were between roughly 18 and 90 years old and came from some 23 US areas. This record belongs to a study of blood T cell repertoires in COVID-19. The CDR3 contains 13 residues. Germline CDR1 SGHAT, CDR2 FQNNGV. The V end lost 4 bases, the J end lost 11 bases, and 12 bases lay between the germline ends. Methods used by the authors: Cell counts per sample came from amplifying reference gene primers. The protocol was immunoSEQ multiplex PCR, while the TCRdb copy is restricted to in-frame clones and leaves out a portion. That table supplies the V and J calls and clone size; D and trimming were determined from the DNA. Of approximately 450,000 clones listed, around nine tenths were seen once; the top ten hold under 2.5%.

This sequence joins TRBV11-2 and TRBJ1-6; no firm D call. The clonotype comes from a woman aged 18-30 years with acute COVID-19. Source material: PBMCs or T cells enriched from blood (not recorded which). DNA for the CDR3: TGTGCCAGCAGCTCCGGTCAAGTCGCACCCCTCCACTTT. Translation gives CASSSGQVAPLHF.